This T cell receptor (beta chain) was sequenced in a study of blood T cell repertoires in COVID-19. TCRdb keeps only in-frame clones here, not all; method: immunoSEQ multiplex PCR. Among 150,000 to 200,000 clones, around four fifths were seen once, and the ten largest hold 22%. There are 16 residues in the CDR3. Trimming left V 4 bases short and J 3 bases short, with 16 bases between. The germline gives CDR1 LNHNV, CDR2 YYDKDF (reference sequence). Sequenced material: peripheral blood. The source of this sequence is a woman older than 75 with acute or convalescent COVID-19. This rearrangement joins TRBV15 to TRBJ2-1; the D gene is possibly TRBD2 (5 bases). CDR3 region: CATSTLSGGSYNEQFF. CDR3 DNA sequence: TGTGCCACCAGCACCCTAAGCGGAGGCAGCTACAATGAGCAGTTCTTC.